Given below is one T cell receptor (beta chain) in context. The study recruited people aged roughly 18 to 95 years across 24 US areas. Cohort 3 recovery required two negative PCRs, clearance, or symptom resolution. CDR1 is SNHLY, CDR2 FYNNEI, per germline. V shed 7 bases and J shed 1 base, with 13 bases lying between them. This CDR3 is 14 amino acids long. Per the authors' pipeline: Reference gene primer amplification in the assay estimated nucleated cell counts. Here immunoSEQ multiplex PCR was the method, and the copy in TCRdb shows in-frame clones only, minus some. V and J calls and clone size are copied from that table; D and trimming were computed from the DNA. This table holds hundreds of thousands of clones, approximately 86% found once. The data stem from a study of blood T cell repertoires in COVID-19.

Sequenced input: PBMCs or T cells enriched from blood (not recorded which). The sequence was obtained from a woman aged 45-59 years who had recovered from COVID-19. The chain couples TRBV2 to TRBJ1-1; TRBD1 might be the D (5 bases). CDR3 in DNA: TGTGCCAGCATCGTAGAACAGGCGAACACTGAAGCTTTCTTT. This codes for CASIVEQANTEAFF.